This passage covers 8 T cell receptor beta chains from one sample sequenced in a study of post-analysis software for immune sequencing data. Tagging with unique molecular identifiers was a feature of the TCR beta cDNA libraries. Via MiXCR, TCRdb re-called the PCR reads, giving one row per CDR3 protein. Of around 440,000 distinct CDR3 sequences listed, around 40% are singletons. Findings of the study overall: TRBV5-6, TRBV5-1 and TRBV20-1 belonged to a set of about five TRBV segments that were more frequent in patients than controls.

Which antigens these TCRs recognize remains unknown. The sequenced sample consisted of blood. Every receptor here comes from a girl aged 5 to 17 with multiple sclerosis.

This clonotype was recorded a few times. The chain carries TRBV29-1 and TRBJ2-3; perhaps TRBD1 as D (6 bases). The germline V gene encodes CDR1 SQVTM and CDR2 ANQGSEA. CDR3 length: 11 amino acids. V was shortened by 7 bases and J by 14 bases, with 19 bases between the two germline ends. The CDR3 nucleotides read TGCAGCGCCAGGGGTGGCCCCGGTTCGTATTTT. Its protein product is CSARGGPGSYF.

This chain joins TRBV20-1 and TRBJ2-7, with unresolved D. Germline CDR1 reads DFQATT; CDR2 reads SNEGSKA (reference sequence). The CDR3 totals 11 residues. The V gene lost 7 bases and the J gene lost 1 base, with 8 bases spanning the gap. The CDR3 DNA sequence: TGCAGTGTGAGGCTTTCCTACGAGCAGTACTTC. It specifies CSVRLSYEQYF.

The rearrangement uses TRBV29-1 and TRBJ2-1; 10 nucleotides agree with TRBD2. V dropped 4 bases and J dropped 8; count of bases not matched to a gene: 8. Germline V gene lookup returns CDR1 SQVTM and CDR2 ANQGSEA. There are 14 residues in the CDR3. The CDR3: CSVVSASGSDEQFF. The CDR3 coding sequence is TGCAGCGTTGTATCGGCTAGCGGGAGTGATGAGCAGTTCTTC.

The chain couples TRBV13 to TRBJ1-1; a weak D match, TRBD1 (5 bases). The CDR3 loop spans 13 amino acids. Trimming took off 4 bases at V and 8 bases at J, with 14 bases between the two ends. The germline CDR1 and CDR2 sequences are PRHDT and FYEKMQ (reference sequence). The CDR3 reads CASSSPRASEAFF. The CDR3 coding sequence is TGTGCCAGCAGCTCCCCCAGGGCCTCAGAAGCTTTCTTT. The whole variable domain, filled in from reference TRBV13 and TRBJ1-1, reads AAGVIQSPRHLIKEKRETATLKCYPIPRHDTVYWYQQGPGQDPQFLISFYEKMQSDKGSIPDRFSAQQFSDYHSELNMSSLELGDSALYFCASSSPRASEAFFGQGTRLTVV.

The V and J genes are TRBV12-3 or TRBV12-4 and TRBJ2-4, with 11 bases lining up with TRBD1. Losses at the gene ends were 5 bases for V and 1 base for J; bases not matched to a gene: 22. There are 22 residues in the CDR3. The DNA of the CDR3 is TGTGCCAGCAGTCTACTACTTTTTGGGACAGGGGGTATTTGGCGGGCCAAAAACATTCAGTACTTC. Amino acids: CASSLLLFGTGGIWRAKNIQYF.

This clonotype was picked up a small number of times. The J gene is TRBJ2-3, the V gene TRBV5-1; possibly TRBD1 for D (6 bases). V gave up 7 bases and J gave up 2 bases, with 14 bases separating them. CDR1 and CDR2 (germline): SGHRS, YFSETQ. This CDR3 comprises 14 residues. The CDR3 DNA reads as TGCGCCAGCGCAGACAGGCGATCCACAGATACGCAGTATTTT. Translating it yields CASADRRSTDTQYF.

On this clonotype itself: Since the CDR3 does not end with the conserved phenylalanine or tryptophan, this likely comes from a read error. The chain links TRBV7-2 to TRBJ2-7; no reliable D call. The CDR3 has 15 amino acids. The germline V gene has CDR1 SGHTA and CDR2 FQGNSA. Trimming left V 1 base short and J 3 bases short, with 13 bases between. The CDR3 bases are TGTGCCAGCAGCTTAGGACACGAGAACCTCTACGAGCAGTACATC. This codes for CASSLGHENLYEQYI.

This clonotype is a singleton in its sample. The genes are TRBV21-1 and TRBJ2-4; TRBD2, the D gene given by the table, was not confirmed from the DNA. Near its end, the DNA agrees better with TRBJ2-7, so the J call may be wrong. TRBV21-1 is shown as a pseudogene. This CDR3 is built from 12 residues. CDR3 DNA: TGTGCCAGGGGACTAGAACACTACGAGCAGTACTTC. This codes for CARGLEHYEQYF.